This entry concerns a single T cell receptor (beta chain). This sample was taken from a study of blood T cell repertoires in COVID-19. About the research overall: Samples came from the United States, Italy and Spain, spanning acute and convalescent COVID-19. The analysed material was cDNA or gDNA that came from T cells, B-cell-depleted T cells, or PBMCs.

Germline lookup yields CDR1 SGHRS and CDR2 YFSETQ. The V gene lost 4 bases and the J gene lost 0 bases, with 10 bases spanning the gap. The CDR3 is 14 amino acids. Using immunoSEQ multiplex PCR, the repertoire was profiled, and TCRdb retains in-frame clones only, with some absent. Among approximately 70,000 clones listed, 70% to 80% were seen once. This TCR was sampled from a woman over 75 with active or convalescent COVID-19. What was sequenced was peripheral blood. This chain uses TRBV5-1 with TRBJ1-1; possibly TRBD1 for D (6 bases). CDR3 sequence (DNA): TGCGCCAGCAGCGGAACAGGGATGAACACTGAAGCTTTCTTT. Translation: CASSGTGMNTEAFF.